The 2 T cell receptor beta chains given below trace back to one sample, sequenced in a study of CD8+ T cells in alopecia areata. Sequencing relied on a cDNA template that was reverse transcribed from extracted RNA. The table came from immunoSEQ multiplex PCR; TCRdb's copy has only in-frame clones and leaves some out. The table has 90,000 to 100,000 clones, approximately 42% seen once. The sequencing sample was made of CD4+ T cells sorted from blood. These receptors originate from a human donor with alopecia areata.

The DNA for the CDR3 is TGTGCCAGCAGCCAAGGACTTGAGGGTGCAACAGAGACCCAGTACTTC. Translation gives CASSQGLEGATETQYF. The chain links TRBV4-2 to TRBJ2-5; the D gene is possibly TRBD2 (5 bases). V was shortened by 1 base and J by 4 bases, with 16 bases between the two germline ends. This CDR3 has 16 residues. Germline V gene data show CDR1 as LGHNA and CDR2 as YNFKEQ.

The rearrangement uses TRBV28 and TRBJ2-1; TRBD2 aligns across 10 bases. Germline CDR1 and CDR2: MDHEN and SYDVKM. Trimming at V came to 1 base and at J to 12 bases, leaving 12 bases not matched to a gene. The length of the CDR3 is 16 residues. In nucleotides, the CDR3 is TGTGCCAGCAGTTTATCAAAGGCTAGCGGGAGTATCAGGCAGTTCTTC. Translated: CASSLSKASGSIRQFF.